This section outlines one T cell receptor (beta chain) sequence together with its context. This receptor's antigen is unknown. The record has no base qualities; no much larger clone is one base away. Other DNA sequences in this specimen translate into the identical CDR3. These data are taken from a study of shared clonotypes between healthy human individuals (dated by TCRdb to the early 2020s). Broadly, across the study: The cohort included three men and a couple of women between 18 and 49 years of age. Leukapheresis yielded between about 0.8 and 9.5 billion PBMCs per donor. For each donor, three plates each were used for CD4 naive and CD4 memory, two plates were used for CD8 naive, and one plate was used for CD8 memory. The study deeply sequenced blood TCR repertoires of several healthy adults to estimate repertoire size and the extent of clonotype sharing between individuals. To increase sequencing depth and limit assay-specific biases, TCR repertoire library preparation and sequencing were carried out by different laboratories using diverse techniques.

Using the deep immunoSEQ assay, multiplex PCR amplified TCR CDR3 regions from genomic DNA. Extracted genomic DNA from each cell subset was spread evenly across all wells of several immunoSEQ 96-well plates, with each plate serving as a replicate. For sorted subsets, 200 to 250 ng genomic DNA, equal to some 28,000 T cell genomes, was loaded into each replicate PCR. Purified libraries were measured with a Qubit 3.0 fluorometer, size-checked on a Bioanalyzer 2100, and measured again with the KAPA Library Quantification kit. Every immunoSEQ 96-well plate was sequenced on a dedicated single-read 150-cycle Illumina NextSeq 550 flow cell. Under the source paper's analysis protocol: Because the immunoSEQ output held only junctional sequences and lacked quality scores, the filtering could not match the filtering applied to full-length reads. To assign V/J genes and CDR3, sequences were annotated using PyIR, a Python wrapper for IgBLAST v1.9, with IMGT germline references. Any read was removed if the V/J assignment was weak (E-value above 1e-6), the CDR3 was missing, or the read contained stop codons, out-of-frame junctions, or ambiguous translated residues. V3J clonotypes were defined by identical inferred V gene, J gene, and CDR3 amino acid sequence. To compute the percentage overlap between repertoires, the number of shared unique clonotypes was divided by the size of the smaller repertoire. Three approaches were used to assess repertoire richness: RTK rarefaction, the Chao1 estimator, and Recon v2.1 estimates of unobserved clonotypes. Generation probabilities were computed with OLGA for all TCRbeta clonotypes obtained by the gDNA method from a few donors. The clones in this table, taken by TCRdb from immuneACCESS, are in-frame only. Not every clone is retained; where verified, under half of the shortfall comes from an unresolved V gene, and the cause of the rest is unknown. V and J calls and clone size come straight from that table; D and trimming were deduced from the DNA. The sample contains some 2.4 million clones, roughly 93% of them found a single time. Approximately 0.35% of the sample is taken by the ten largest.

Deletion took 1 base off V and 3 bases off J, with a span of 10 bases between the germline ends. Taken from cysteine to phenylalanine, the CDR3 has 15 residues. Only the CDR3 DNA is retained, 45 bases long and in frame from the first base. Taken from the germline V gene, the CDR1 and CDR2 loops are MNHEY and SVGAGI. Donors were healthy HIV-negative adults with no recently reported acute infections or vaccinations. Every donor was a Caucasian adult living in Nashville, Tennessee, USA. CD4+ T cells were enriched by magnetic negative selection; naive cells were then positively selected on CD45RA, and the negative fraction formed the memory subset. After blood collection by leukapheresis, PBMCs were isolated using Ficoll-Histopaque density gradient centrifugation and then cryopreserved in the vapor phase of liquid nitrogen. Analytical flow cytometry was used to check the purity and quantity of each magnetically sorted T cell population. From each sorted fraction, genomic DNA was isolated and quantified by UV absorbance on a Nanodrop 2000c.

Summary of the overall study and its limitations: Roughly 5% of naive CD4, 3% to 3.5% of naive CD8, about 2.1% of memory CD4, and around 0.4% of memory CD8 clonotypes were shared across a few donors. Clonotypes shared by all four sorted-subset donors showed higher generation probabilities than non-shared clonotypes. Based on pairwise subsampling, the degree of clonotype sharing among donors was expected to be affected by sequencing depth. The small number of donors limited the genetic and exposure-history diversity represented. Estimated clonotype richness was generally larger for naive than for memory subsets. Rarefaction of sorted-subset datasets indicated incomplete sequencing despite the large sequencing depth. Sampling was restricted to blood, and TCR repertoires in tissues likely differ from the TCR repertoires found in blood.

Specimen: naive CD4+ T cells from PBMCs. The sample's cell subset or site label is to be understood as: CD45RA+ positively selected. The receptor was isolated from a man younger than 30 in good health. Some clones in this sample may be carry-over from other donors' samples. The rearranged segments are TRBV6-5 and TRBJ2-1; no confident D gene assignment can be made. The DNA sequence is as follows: TGTGCCAGCAGTTACTTGGGCAGCAGCTACAATGAGCAGTTCTTC. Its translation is CASSYLGSSYNEQFF.